The 2 T cell receptor beta chains in this list originate from one sample, sequenced in a study of CD8+ T cells in alopecia areata. Extracted RNA was reverse transcribed, and the resulting cDNA served as sequencing template. Produced via immunoSEQ multiplex PCR; TCRdb's table is partial and in-frame only. The sample records a few hundred thousand clones, 67% being singletons. Sequences were derived from CD4+ T cells sorted from blood, sampled at week 0. The receptors stem from a human donor with alopecia areata.

The chain combines TRBV5-1 with TRBJ2-3, with TRBD2 matching 7 bases. Trimming cost V 6 bases and J 2 bases; bases outside gene matches: 6. CDR3 length: 14 amino acids. Germline V gene lookup returns CDR1 SGHRS and CDR2 YFSETQ. CDR3 DNA sequence: TGCGCCAGCACCATGGGGACTACCACAGATACGCAGTATTTT. As protein: CASTMGTTTDTQYF.

The V and J genes are TRBV27 and TRBJ2-3; 8 nucleotides align to TRBD1. The trim removed 5 bases at V and 4 bases at J, leaving 5 bases unmatched. There are 14 residues in the CDR3. The V gene's germline CDR1 is MNHEY and CDR2 SMNVEV (reference sequence). CDR3 protein: CASSRQGLADTQYF. CDR3 DNA sequence: TGTGCCAGCAGTCGACAGGGGCTGGCAGATACGCAGTATTTT.